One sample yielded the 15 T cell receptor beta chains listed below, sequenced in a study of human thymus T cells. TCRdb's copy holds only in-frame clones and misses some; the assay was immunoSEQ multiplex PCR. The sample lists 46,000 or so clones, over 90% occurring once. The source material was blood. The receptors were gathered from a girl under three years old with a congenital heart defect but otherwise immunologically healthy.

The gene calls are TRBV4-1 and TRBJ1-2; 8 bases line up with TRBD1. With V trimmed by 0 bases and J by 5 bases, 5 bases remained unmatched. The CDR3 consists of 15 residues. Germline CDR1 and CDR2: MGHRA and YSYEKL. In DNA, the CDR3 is TGCGCCAGCAGCCAAGATCAGGGGGCAAAGTATGGCTACACCTTC. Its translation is CASSQDQGAKYGYTF.

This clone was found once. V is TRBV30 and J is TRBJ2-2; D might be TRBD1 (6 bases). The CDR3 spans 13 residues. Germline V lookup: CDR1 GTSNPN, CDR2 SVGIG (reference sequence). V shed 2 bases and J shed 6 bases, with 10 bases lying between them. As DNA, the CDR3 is TGTGCCTGGAGTCGTAAGGGGGCCGGGGAGCTGTTTTTT. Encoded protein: CAWSRKGAGELFF.

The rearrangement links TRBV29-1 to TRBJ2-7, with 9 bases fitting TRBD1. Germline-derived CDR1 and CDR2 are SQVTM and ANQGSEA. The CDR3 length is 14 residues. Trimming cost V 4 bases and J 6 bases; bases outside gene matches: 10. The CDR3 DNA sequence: TGCAGCGTTGGTCCCGGGACAGGGAAAGGCGAGCAGTACTTC. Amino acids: CSVGPGTGKGEQYF.

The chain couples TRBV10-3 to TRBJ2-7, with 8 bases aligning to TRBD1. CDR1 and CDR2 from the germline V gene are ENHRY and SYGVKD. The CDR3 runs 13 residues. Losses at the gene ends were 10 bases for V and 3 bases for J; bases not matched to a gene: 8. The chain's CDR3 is CATYGTGSYEQYF. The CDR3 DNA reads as TGTGCCACCTACGGGACAGGAAGCTACGAGCAGTACTTC.

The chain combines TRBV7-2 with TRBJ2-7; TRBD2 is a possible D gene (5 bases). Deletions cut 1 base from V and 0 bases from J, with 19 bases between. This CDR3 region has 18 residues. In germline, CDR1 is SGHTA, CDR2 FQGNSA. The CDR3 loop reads CASSLDMYGSASSYEQYF. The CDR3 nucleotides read TGTGCCAGCAGCTTAGACATGTATGGTAGCGCCAGCTCCTACGAGCAGTACTTC.

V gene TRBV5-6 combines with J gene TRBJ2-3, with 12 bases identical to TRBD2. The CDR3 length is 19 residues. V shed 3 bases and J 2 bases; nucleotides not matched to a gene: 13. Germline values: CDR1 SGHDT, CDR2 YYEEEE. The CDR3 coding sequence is TGTGCCAGCAGCTGGACTAGCGGGAATAGCCGGTGGGTCACAGATACGCAGTATTTT. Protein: CASSWTSGNSRWVTDTQYF.

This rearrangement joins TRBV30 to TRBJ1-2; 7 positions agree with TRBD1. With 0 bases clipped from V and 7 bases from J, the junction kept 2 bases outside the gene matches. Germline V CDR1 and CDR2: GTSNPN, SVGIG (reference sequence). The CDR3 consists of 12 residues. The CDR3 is CAWSVRQGGYTF. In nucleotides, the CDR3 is TGTGCCTGGAGTGTACGACAGGGTGGCTACACCTTC.

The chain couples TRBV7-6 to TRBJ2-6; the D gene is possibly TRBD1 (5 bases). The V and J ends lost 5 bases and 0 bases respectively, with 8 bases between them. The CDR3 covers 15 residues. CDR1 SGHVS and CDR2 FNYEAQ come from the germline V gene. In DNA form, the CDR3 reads TGTGCCAGCAGCCCAGGGTTCTCTGGGGCCAACGTCCTGACTTTC. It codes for CASSPGFSGANVLTF.

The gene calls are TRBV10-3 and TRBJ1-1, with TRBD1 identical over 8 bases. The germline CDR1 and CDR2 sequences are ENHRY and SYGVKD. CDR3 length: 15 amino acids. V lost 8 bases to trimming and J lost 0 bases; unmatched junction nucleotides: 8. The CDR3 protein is CAISRDRTMNTEAFF. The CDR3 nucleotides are TGTGCCATCTCCCGGGACAGGACTATGAACACTGAAGCTTTCTTT.

The CDR3 protein is CASSSRGTNEKLFF. The CDR3, as DNA: TGTGCCAGCAGTTCCCGGGGAACTAATGAAAAACTGTTTTTT. The V and J genes are TRBV6-5 and TRBJ1-4; D is undetermined. Germline CDR1 MNHEY, CDR2 SVGAGI. This CDR3 has 14 amino acids. Trimming took off 4 bases at V and 1 base at J, with 7 bases between the two ends.

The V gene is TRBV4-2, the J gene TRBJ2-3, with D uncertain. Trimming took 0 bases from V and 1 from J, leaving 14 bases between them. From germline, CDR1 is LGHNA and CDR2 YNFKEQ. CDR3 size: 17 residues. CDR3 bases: TGTGCCAGCAGCCAAGATCCGGCGGCGTGGGGCACAGATACGCAGTATTTT. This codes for CASSQDPAAWGTDTQYF.

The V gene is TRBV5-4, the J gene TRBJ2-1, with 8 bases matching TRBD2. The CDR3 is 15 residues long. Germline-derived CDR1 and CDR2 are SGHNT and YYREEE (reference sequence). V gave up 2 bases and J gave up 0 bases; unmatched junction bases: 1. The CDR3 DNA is TGTGCCAGCAGCTTACTAGCGGCCTCCTACAATGAGCAGTTCTTC. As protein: CASSLLAASYNEQFF.

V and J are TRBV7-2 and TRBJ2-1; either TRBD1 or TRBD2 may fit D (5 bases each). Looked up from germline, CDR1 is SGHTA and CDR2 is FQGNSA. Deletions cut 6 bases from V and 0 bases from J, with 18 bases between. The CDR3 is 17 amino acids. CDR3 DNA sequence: TGTGCCAGCAGGAGACACCCGGGACGAAGCTCCTACAATGAGCAGTTCTTC. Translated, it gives CASRRHPGRSSYNEQFF.

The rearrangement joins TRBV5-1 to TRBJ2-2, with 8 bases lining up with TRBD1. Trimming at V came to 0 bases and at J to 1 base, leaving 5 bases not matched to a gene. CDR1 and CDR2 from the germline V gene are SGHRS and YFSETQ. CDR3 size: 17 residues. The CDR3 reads CASSLVPGQVNTGELFF. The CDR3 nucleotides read TGCGCCAGCAGCTTGGTACCGGGACAGGTGAACACCGGGGAGCTGTTTTTT.

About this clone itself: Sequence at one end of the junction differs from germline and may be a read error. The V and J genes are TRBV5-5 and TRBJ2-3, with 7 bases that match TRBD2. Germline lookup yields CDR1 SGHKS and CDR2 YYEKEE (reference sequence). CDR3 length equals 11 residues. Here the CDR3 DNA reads TGTGCCAGCCAGATCGGGGGGAGCCACCATTTT. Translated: CASQIGGSHHF.